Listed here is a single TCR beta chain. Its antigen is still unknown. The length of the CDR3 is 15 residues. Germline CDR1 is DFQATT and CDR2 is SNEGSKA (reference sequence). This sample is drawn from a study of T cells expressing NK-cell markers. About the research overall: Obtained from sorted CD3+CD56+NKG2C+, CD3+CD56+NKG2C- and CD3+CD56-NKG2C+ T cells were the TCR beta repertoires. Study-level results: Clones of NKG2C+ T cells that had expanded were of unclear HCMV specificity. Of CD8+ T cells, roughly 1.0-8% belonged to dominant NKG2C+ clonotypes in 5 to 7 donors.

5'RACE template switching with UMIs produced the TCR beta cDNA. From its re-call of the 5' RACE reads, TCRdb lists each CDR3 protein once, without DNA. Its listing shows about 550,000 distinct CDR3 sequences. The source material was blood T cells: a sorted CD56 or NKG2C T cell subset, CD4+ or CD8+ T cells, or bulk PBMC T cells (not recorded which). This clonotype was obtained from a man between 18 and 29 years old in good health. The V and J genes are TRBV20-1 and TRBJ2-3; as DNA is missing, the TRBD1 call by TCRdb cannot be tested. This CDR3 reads CSARDQMRSPAGAYF.